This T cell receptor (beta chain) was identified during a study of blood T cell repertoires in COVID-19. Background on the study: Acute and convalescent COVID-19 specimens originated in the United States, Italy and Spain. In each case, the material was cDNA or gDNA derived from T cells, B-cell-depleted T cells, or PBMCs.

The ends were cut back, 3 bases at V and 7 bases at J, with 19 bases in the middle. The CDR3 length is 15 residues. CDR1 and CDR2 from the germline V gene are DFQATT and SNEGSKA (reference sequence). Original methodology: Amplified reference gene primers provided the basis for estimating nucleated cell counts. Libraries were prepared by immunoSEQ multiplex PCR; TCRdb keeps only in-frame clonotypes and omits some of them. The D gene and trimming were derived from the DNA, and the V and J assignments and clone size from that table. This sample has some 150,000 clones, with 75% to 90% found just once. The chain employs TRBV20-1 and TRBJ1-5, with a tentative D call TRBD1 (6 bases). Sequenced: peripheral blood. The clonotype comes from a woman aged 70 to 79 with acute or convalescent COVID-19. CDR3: CSASTDPGHSQPQHF. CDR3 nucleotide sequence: TGCAGTGCTAGTACAGATCCGGGACACTCACAGCCCCAGCATTTT.